The 21 T cell receptor beta chains given below trace back to one sample, sequenced in a study of blood T cell repertoires in COVID-19. Assay used: immunoSEQ multiplex PCR; TCRdb lists only in-frame clones, some missing. This table has about 160,000 clones, about 85% appearing once. Sequenced input: peripheral blood. These receptors all come from a man aged 55 to 70 who had recovered from COVID-19.

The rearrangement joins TRBV6-4 to TRBJ1-5; D call uncertain. V lost 6 bases, J lost 0 bases, and 24 bases lay in between. Germline CDR1 and CDR2: MRHNA and SNTAGT. The CDR3 has 19 amino acids. This CDR3 reads CASSQRGSNCRDSNQPQHF. The CDR3 nucleotides are TGTGCCAGCAGCCAACGAGGATCAAACTGCAGAGATAGCAATCAGCCCCAGCATTTT.

V and J are TRBV6-5 and TRBJ2-5, with D possibly matching TRBD2 (7 bases). Trimming shortened V by 6 bases and J by 5 bases, and 16 bases separated the two germline ends. Germline V gene lookup returns CDR1 MNHEY and CDR2 SVGAGI. The CDR3 has 14 amino acids. The CDR3 here is CASRPGGGMETQYF. The CDR3 DNA follows: TGTGCCAGCAGGCCGGGGGGCGGGATGGAGACCCAGTACTTC.

The chain recombines TRBV9 with TRBJ2-3; D perhaps matches TRBD2 (5 bases). Germline lookup yields CDR1 SGDLS and CDR2 YYNGEE. CDR3 length: 12 amino acids. Trimming took 0 bases from V and 8 from J, leaving 7 bases between them. In nucleotides, the CDR3 is TGTGCCAGCAGCGTAGACGGGGTTACGCAGTATTTT. This encodes CASSVDGVTQYF.

The rearrangement links TRBV5-1 to TRBJ2-3, with 10 bases identical to TRBD2. V lost 0 bases, J lost 1 base, and 8 bases stayed unmatched. The germline gives CDR1 SGHRS, CDR2 YFSETQ. The CDR3 length is 18 residues. The CDR3 DNA reads as TGCGCCAGCAGCTTGGGTAGCGGGGGGACCAAGCGCACAGATACGCAGTATTTT. This encodes CASSLGSGGTKRTDTQYF. The complete variable domain, with remaining parts taken from reference TRBV5-1 and TRBJ2-3, reads KAGVTQTPRYLIKTRGQQVTLSCSPISGHRSVSWYQQTPGQGLQFLFEYFSETQRNKGNFPGRFSGRQFSNSRSEMNVSTLELGDSALYLCASSLGSGGTKRTDTQYFGPGTRLTVL.

Here the CDR3 reads CASSQDSLVEEAFF. The CDR3 DNA reads TGCGCCAGCAGCCAAGATAGTCTCGTGGAGGAAGCTTTCTTT. The chain combines TRBV4-1 with TRBJ1-1; D gene ambiguous. The V and J ends lost 0 bases and 8 bases respectively, with 13 bases between them. Germline V lookup: CDR1 MGHRA, CDR2 YSYEKL. This CDR3 comprises 14 residues.

This chain uses TRBV6-5 with TRBJ1-1; unclear D gene. V was trimmed by 2 bases and J by 2 bases, leaving 9 bases between them. The CDR3 loop spans 14 amino acids. Germline CDR1 is MNHEY and CDR2 is SVGAGI. The CDR3 sequence is CASSYGQDNTEAFF. CDR3 DNA: TGTGCCAGCAGTTACGGTCAGGATAACACTGAAGCTTTCTTT.

V is TRBV9 and J is TRBJ2-7; 9 nucleotides agree with TRBD2. Germline V gene data show CDR1 as SGDLS and CDR2 as YYNGEE. This CDR3 is built from 15 residues. The V segment lost 3 bases and the J segment 4 bases; nucleotides outside the gene matches: 8. The DNA for the CDR3 is TGTGCCAGCAGCGAGGACGCGGGGGGGGCGTACGAGCAGTACTTC. Protein product: CASSEDAGGAYEQYF.

V and J are TRBV7-8 and TRBJ2-7; 7 bases map to TRBD1. Germline trimming cut 5 bases from V and 3 bases from J; bases unmatched to any gene: 13. Germline values: CDR1 SGHVS, CDR2 FQNEAQ. This CDR3 has 16 amino acids. The CDR3 sequence is CASSASGTVNLYEQYF. In DNA form, the CDR3 reads TGTGCCAGCAGCGCTTCCGGGACAGTCAATCTCTACGAGCAGTACTTC.

V usage is TRBV10-1 and J usage is TRBJ1-1, with 7 nucleotides matching TRBD1. Looked up from germline, CDR1 is WNHNN and CDR2 is SYGVQD (reference sequence). The CDR3 totals 13 residues. V trimming: 6 bases; J trimming: 2 bases; junction bases outside the gene matches: 3. CDR3 protein: CASSEGGNTEAFF. In nucleotides, the CDR3 is TGCGCCAGCAGCGAAGGGGGCAACACTGAAGCTTTCTTT.

This clone was detected only a few times. J is TRBJ2-7 and V is TRBV19; 9 bases are a match to TRBD1. Trimming at V came to 5 bases and at J to 4 bases, leaving 6 bases not matched to a gene. This CDR3 has 14 amino acids. Looked up from germline, CDR1 is LNHDA and CDR2 is SQIVND (reference sequence). Written as DNA, the CDR3 is TGTGCCAGTAGTCGGTGGGACAGGGTTTACGAGCAGTACTTC. Its protein product is CASSRWDRVYEQYF.

This chain joins TRBV7-2 and TRBJ1-6; D might be TRBD1 (6 bases). Germline CDR1 is SGHTA and CDR2 is FQGNSA. Trimming cost V 7 bases and J 2 bases, with 12 bases left between them. This CDR3 is 15 amino acids long. CDR3 region: CASTGQRPYNSPLHF. In DNA form, the CDR3 reads TGTGCCAGCACCGGACAGAGGCCCTATAATTCACCCCTCCACTTT.

Comments on this clone: The junction and the germline gene differ at one end; a read error may be behind it. The chain couples TRBV7-7 to TRBJ1-3; a weak D match, TRBD1 (5 bases). The germline gives CDR1 SSHAT, CDR2 FNYEAQ (reference sequence). This CDR3 has 16 residues. The CDR3 DNA reads TGTGCTAGCAGCTTAGCCGCCAGGGTCTCTGGAAACACCATATATTTT. Amino acid sequence: CASSLAARVSGNTIYF.

The genes are TRBV4-3 and TRBJ1-2; D call uncertain. The CDR3 loop spans 15 amino acids. CDR1 LGHNA and CDR2 YSLEER come from the germline V gene. V lost 4 bases to trimming and J lost 0 bases, with 12 bases between them. The CDR3 sequence: CASSPSPTANYGYTF. CDR3 DNA: TGCGCCAGCAGCCCGTCGCCAACAGCTAACTATGGCTACACCTTC.

This clone was detected once. The J gene is TRBJ2-2, the V gene TRBV5-8; 7 positions agree with TRBD2. Germline CDR1 reads SGHTS; CDR2 reads YDEGEE. The CDR3 length is 15 residues. J lost 3 bases, V lost 4 bases, and 6 bases had no gene match. CDR3 protein: CASSPGGLDTGELFF. CDR3 nucleotides: TGTGCCAGCAGCCCCGGAGGACTAGACACCGGGGAGCTGTTTTTT.

The gene calls are TRBV16 and TRBJ2-6; the D gene is possibly TRBD1 (6 bases). Per the germline V gene, CDR1 is KGHSY and CDR2 is FQNENV. The CDR3 contains 16 residues. The germline V and J ends were trimmed by 2 bases and 3 bases, with 11 bases remaining between them. The CDR3 coding sequence is TGTGCCAGCAGCCAAGCCTCAGGGGTTGGGGCCAACGTCCTGACTTTC. Protein: CASSQASGVGANVLTF.

V gene TRBV11-3 combines with J gene TRBJ2-6, with D unresolved. V lost 5 bases and J 1 base, leaving 15 bases between the germline ends. Looked up from germline, CDR1 is SGHNT and CDR2 is YENEEA. This CDR3 region has 17 residues. CDR3 in amino acids: CASSLGVPGSGANVLTF. For the CDR3, the DNA is TGTGCCAGCAGCCTGGGTGTTCCAGGTTCTGGGGCCAACGTCCTGACTTTC.

The chain is built from TRBV7-6 and TRBJ2-1; 7 positions agree with TRBD1. CDR1 and CDR2 from the germline V gene are SGHVS and FNYEAQ. V lost 0 bases and J lost 10; bases outside the gene matches: 9. This CDR3 is built from 15 residues. The CDR3 reads CASSLAGQGVGEQFF. Written as DNA, the CDR3 is TGTGCCAGCAGCTTAGCGGGGCAGGGGGTGGGGGAGCAGTTCTTC.

This clone was found a few times. The chain is built from TRBV19 and TRBJ1-1; D perhaps matches TRBD1 (5 bases). CDR1 LNHDA and CDR2 SQIVND come from the germline V gene (reference sequence). V dropped 5 bases and J dropped 0 bases, with 13 bases sitting between them. The CDR3 has 15 residues. CDR3 sequence reads: CASSPQTALNTEAFF. In DNA form, the CDR3 reads TGTGCCAGTAGTCCCCAGACAGCGCTGAACACTGAAGCTTTCTTT.

This clone was observed once. J is TRBJ2-3 and V is TRBV5-6; no clear D. Germline values: CDR1 SGHDT, CDR2 YYEEEE. V was trimmed by 0 bases and J by 7 bases, leaving 6 bases between them. This CDR3 spans 12 amino acids. The CDR3 loop is CASSLEEYTQYF. DNA of the CDR3: TGTGCCAGCAGCTTGGAGGAGTATACGCAGTATTTT.

The rearrangement uses TRBV6-6 and TRBJ2-3, with 10 bases lining up with TRBD2. The ends lost 9 bases at V and 0 bases at J; junction bases unmatched: 3. This CDR3 region has 14 residues. Germline CDR1 reads MNHNY; CDR2 reads SVGAGI (reference sequence). CDR3 amino acids: CASSGGPSTDTQYF. Here the CDR3 DNA reads TGTGCCAGTAGCGGGGGGCCCAGCACAGATACGCAGTATTTT.

The V and J genes are TRBV11-2 and TRBJ1-1; 9 nucleotides agree with TRBD1. Germline trimming cut 5 bases from V and 7 bases from J; bases unmatched to any gene: 5. The germline V gene has CDR1 SGHAT and CDR2 FQNNGV. CDR3 length: 13 amino acids. CDR3 in amino acids: CASSGQGIGEAFF. CDR3 bases: TGTGCCAGCAGCGGACAGGGGATAGGTGAAGCTTTCTTT.